The present T cell receptor (beta chain) was sequenced within a study of beta chain features in type 1 diabetes. Across the whole study: There was similarity between patients and healthy donors in age, gender and cell yields.

Every bit of the isolated RNA underwent reverse transcription, so sequencing read expressed TCRB transcripts. The protocol was immunoSEQ multiplex PCR, while the TCRdb copy is restricted to in-frame clones and leaves out a portion. The sample records about 470,000 clones, approximately 30% being singletons. V lost 0 bases to trimming and J lost 5 bases, with 10 bases between them. The CDR3 length is 14 residues. The V gene's germline CDR1 is LGHNA and CDR2 YSLEER. This clone has just a few counts. Naive, central memory, regulatory and stem cell-like memory cells within the CD4+ compartment were sorted using CD45RO/CCR7/CD25/CD127/CD95/CD27.

This TCR was sampled from a man between 18 and 29 years old in good health. Sequencing was performed on naive CD4+ T cells from blood. The genes are TRBV4-3 and TRBJ2-5; the D is unclear. The CDR3 DNA follows: TGCGCCAGCAGCCAAGATAGGCGGATGGAGACCCAGTACTTC. Translated, it gives CASSQDRRMETQYF.